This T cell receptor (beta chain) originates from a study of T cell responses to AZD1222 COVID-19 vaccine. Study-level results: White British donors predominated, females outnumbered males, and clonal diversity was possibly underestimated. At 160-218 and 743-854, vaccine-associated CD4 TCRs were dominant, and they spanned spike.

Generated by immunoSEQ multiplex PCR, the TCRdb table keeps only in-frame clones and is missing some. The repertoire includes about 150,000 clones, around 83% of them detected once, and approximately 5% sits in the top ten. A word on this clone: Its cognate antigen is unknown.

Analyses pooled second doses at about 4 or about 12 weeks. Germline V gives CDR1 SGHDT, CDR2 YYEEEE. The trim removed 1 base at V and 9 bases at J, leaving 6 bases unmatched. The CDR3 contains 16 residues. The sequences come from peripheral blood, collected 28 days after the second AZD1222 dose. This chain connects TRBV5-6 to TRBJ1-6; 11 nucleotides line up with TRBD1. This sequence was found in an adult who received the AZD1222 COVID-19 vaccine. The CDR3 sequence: CASSLYGQGAGSPLHF. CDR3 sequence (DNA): TGTGCCAGCAGCTTGTATGGACAGGGGGCCGGTTCACCCCTCCACTTT.